Following are 30 T cell receptor beta chains from one sample sequenced in a study of persistence of HIV-infected CD4 T cells (dated by TCRdb to 2019 to 2021). TCRbeta repertoires were sequenced from genomic DNA with the immunoSEQ hsTCRB assay version 4 in survey mode. Drawn from immuneACCESS, this table holds only the in-frame rearrangements with V and J called that TCRdb kept. Clones are partly lost; checked studies trace under half to an unresolved V gene and leave the rest unexplained. In all, the sample holds around 20,000 clones, and approximately 80% of those were seen once. The ten largest make up roughly 7% of the sample. Taken with the paper, the label for treatment or condition translates to: suppressive antiretroviral therapy. Cells were stimulated with lysates of CMV-infected fibroblasts at roughly 9.2 ug/mL. Responding CD4+ T cells were sorted by upregulation of both CD40 ligand and CD69.

What these receptors recognize is not known. The sample consisted of CD4+ T cells sorted from PBMCs after approximately 19-hour stimulation, taken from a patient who received antiretroviral therapy. In the paper's terms, the cell subset or site label means: CD40L+CD69+ CD4 T cells responding to CMV lysate. Source of these receptors: an adult man with HIV who was CMV-seropositive.

This clone occurred once. This chain links TRBV9 with TRBJ2-1; TRBD2 might be the D (5 bases). Looked up from germline, CDR1 is SGDLS and CDR2 is YYNGEE. The V end was cut by 3 bases, the J end by 6 bases, with 16 bases between. CDR3 length: 15 residues. The chain's CDR3 is CASSADSWLGNEQFF. The CDR3 DNA reads TGTGCCAGCAGCGCGGACTCCTGGTTGGGCAATGAGCAGTTCTTC.

V gene TRBV3-1 (or the pseudogene TRBV3-2) combines with J gene TRBJ1-6, with D possibly matching TRBD1 (6 bases). The germline V and J ends were trimmed by 0 bases and 3 bases, with 6 bases remaining between them. This CDR3 has 15 amino acids. Germline values: CDR1 LGHDT, CDR2 YNNKEL (reference sequence). CDR3 bases: TGTGCCAGCAGCCAAGAGGACAGCTATAATTCACCCCTCCACTTT. Its translation is CASSQEDSYNSPLHF.

This chain uses TRBV6-5 with TRBJ1-4, with 7 bases identical to TRBD1. This CDR3 contains 15 residues. The V gene end was trimmed by 5 bases and the J gene end by 8 bases; junction bases not matched to a gene: 11. The V gene's germline CDR1 is MNHEY and CDR2 SVGAGI. The CDR3 bases are TGTGCCAGCAGTCCCCAGGCAGGGGGGTCGGAAAAACTGTTTTTT. Translating gives CASSPQAGGSEKLFF.

This clone was detected only once. The junction does not match germline at one end; this may be a read error. This rearrangement joins TRBV9 to TRBJ2-7; 7 bases map to TRBD1. The CDR3 length is 12 residues. In germline, CDR1 is SGDLS, CDR2 YYNGEE. CDR3 coding DNA: TGTGCCAGCAGCGTCTCCCTCGGACAGGTCACCTTC. Protein: CASSVSLGQVTF.

The V call is TRBV5-1, the J call TRBJ1-2; TRBD1 aligns across 8 bases. The V gene's germline CDR1 is SGHRS and CDR2 YFSETQ. Trimming cost V 3 bases and J 4 bases; bases outside gene matches: 8. This CDR3 has 15 residues. Written as DNA, the CDR3 is TGCGCCAGCAGCTACACAGGGGGAATGGGCTATGGCTACACCTTC. This encodes CASSYTGGMGYGYTF.

For this clone: Other DNA sequences in this sample translate to the same CDR3. The genes are TRBV27 and TRBJ1-6; 7 nucleotides line up with TRBD1. CDR1 is MNHEY, CDR2 SMNVEV, per germline (reference sequence). The trim removed 6 bases at V and 10 bases at J, leaving 6 bases unmatched. The CDR3 spans 13 residues. The CDR3, as DNA: TGTGCCAGCAGACGACAGGGTTACTCACCCCTCCACTTT. It translates to CASRRQGYSPLHF.

The chain couples TRBV25-1 to TRBJ2-3; D remains ambiguous. The V and J ends lost 4 bases and 1 base respectively, with 3 bases between them. The CDR3 is made up of 12 amino acids. Germline-derived CDR1 and CDR2 are MGHDK and SYGVNS. Written as DNA, the CDR3 is TGTGCCAGCAGTGGCCGCACAGATACGCAGTATTTT. Translated, it gives CASSGRTDTQYF.

CDR3 in amino acids: CTSNGANTGELFF. The CDR3, as DNA: TGCACCTCGAACGGGGCGAACACCGGGGAGCTGTTTTTT. The chain has TRBV1 and TRBJ2-2; the table's D call, TRBD2, was not checked against the DNA. TRBV1 is a documented pseudogene. CDR3 length equals 13 residues.

This clone was recorded once. The rearrangement uses TRBV9 and TRBJ2-1; the D gene is possibly TRBD1 (6 bases). The CDR3 is 15 residues long. Trimming removed 2 bases from V and 5 bases from J, with 14 bases in between. Germline CDR1 and CDR2: SGDLS and YYNGEE. The CDR3 protein is CASSVLSGEDNEQFF. Written as DNA, the CDR3 is TGTGCCAGCAGCGTCTTGTCAGGGGAAGACAATGAGCAGTTCTTC.

V and J are TRBV3-1 (or the pseudogene TRBV3-2) and TRBJ2-2; perhaps TRBD2 as D (7 bases). Deletions cut 6 bases from V and 6 bases from J, with 14 bases between. Germline lookup yields CDR1 LGHDT and CDR2 YNNKEL (reference sequence). This CDR3 is built from 14 residues. The CDR3 DNA reads TGTGCCAGCAGGCTCGAGGGGGGGGCCGGGGAGCTGTTTTTT. Its translation: CASRLEGGAGELFF.

V is TRBV10-3 and J is TRBJ1-4, with a tentative D call TRBD1 (5 bases). Between the trimmed V and J ends, which lost 5 bases and 0 bases, there was a span of 22 bases. The CDR3 sequence is 19 residues long. Per the germline V gene, CDR1 is ENHRY and CDR2 is SYGVKD. CDR3 coding DNA: TGTGCCATCAGTAACCCCTCTCCGGGACTAACTACAACTAATGAAAAACTGTTTTTT. Amino acid sequence: CAISNPSPGLTTTNEKLFF.

The rearrangement links TRBV7-3 to TRBJ1-1; D is possibly TRBD1 (6 bases). Germline V gene lookup returns CDR1 SGHTA and CDR2 FQGTGA. There are 14 residues in the CDR3. V was shortened by 4 bases and J by 2 bases, with 11 bases between the two germline ends. CDR3 coding DNA: TGTGCCAGCAGCTCCGGACAGCCCAACACTGAAGCTTTCTTT. Amino acid sequence: CASSSGQPNTEAFF.

The genes are TRBV27 and TRBJ2-1, with D perhaps matching TRBD2 (7 bases). The V gene lost 8 bases and the J gene lost 8 bases, with 22 bases spanning the gap. From germline, CDR1 is MNHEY and CDR2 SMNVEV (reference sequence). This CDR3 contains 15 residues. The chain's CDR3 is CASAVLGGARDEQFF. DNA of the CDR3: TGTGCCAGCGCCGTTCTAGGGGGGGCCCGGGATGAGCAGTTCTTC.

CDR3 sequence reads: CASSIGTAFAYEQYF. The CDR3 bases are TGTGCCAGCAGTATTGGGACAGCCTTTGCCTACGAGCAGTACTTC. This chain uses TRBV25-1 with TRBJ2-7; 7 bases are a match to TRBD1. Germline assignment: CDR1 MGHDK and CDR2 SYGVNS. Trimming took 5 bases from V and 2 from J; bases not matched to a gene: 9. The length of the CDR3 is 15 residues.

The chain is built from TRBV3-1 (or the pseudogene TRBV3-2) and TRBJ1-1; 7 bases map to TRBD1. V shed 2 bases and J 5 bases; nucleotides not matched to a gene: 8. The CDR3 length is 15 residues. CDR1 and CDR2 from the germline V gene are LGHDT and YNNKEL (reference sequence). The CDR3 region has the DNA TGTGCCAGCAGCCAATACGACAGGGAAGGGACTGAAGCTTTCTTT. Encoded protein: CASSQYDREGTEAFF.

This clone came up a few times. An end of the junction does not agree with germline; a read error may underlie this. The rearrangement joins TRBV6-5 to TRBJ2-1; the D gene is possibly TRBD1 (6 bases). The CDR3 consists of 11 residues. Germline V gene data show CDR1 as MNHEY and CDR2 as SVGAGI. The CDR3 is CASSTGRILIF. For the CDR3, the DNA is TGTGCCAGCAGTACAGGGAGAATATTGATCTTC.

This clone was counted a few times. The V call is TRBV2, the J call TRBJ2-7; perhaps TRBD2 as D (6 bases). Deletions cut 6 bases from V and 6 bases from J, with 15 bases between. CDR1 is SNHLY and CDR2 is FYNNEI in the germline V gene. The CDR3 runs to 13 residues. Here the CDR3 reads CASSQGLSAEQYF. In DNA form, the CDR3 reads TGTGCCAGCAGCCAGGGACTCTCCGCCGAGCAGTACTTC.

This clone was seen a single time. J is TRBJ2-2 and V is TRBV3-1 (or the pseudogene TRBV3-2); D may be TRBD1 (6 bases). V was cut by 1 base and J by 4 bases, with 31 bases left in between. In germline, CDR1 is LGHDT, CDR2 YNNKEL (reference sequence). CDR3 length: 22 amino acids. The CDR3 coding sequence is TGTGCCAGCAGCCAAGTCTTCGGCAGAGGCTCCAGACAGGTCGTGGGCACCGGGGAGCTGTTTTTT. The encoded protein is CASSQVFGRGSRQVVGTGELFF.

The chain has TRBV27 and TRBJ1-6; 8 bases are a match to TRBD1. J was trimmed by 4 bases and V by 6 bases; bases with no gene match: 2. Looked up from germline, CDR1 is MNHEY and CDR2 is SMNVEV (reference sequence). The CDR3 has 14 amino acids. The CDR3 nucleotides read TGTGCCAGCAGGCGGGACAGGTATAATTCACCCCTCCACTTT. Translation: CASRRDRYNSPLHF.

The chain carries TRBV4-1 and TRBJ2-7, with 7 bases fitting TRBD1. Germline V gives CDR1 MGHRA, CDR2 YSYEKL. The CDR3 sequence is 14 residues long. Unmatched junction bases numbered 9, after V lost 4 bases and J lost 6 bases. The CDR3 DNA reads TGCGCCAGCAGCCCGACAGGGTTTCCTGTCGAGCAGTACTTC. Protein: CASSPTGFPVEQYF.

Here the CDR3 DNA reads TGTGCCAGCAGCGTGTTACAGGGCACCGGGGAGCTGTTTTTT. Translation: CASSVLQGTGELFF. This chain uses TRBV9 with TRBJ2-2, with TRBD1 as a possible D gene (6 bases). Trimming took off 2 bases at V and 4 bases at J, with 9 bases between the two ends. The CDR3 is 14 residues long. Germline CDR1 reads SGDLS; CDR2 reads YYNGEE.

The chain recombines TRBV6-1 with TRBJ1-4; the D is unclear. The CDR3 extends over 14 amino acids. V was shortened by 3 bases and J by 8 bases, with 13 bases between the two germline ends. Germline V gives CDR1 MNHNS, CDR2 SASEGT. CDR3 loop: CASSDVRDGEKLFF. The CDR3 bases are TGTGCCAGCAGTGACGTTAGAGATGGGGAAAAACTGTTTTTT.

This sequence joins TRBV6-6 and TRBJ1-1; TRBD1 aligns across 9 bases. Germline V gives CDR1 MNHNY, CDR2 SVGAGI (reference sequence). V shed 4 bases, J shed 4 bases, and the junction held 1 base outside the gene matches. The CDR3 totals 13 residues. DNA of the CDR3: TGTGCCAGCAGTTTGACAGGGGGCACTGAAGCTTTCTTT. Encoded protein: CASSLTGGTEAFF.

The rearrangement joins TRBV5-1 to TRBJ2-2; 8 nucleotides line up with TRBD2. From germline, CDR1 is SGHRS and CDR2 YFSETQ. This CDR3 has 17 residues. The V segment lost 4 bases and the J segment 7 bases; nucleotides outside the gene matches: 15. DNA of the CDR3: TGCGCCAGCAGCCGTGAGGGAGCGGGGGCGAGAAACGGGGAGCTGTTTTTT. It translates to CASSREGAGARNGELFF.

The V gene is TRBV19, the J gene TRBJ2-1; D possibly uses TRBD1 or TRBD2 (5 bases each). The CDR3 runs to 16 residues. V was pared by 3 bases and J by 5 bases, with 17 bases between. The germline CDR1 and CDR2 sequences are LNHDA and SQIVND (reference sequence). The chain's CDR3 is CASSIGTEWVHNEQFF. The DNA of the CDR3 is TGTGCCAGTAGTATCGGGACGGAGTGGGTTCACAATGAGCAGTTCTTC.

Comments on this clone: At one of its ends the junction is not consistent with the germline gene, which may arise from a read error. This chain links TRBV6-5 with TRBJ1-1; possibly TRBD1 for D (5 bases). Germline-derived CDR1 and CDR2 are MNHEY and SVGAGI. CDR3 length: 14 amino acids. CDR3 amino acids: CASSGQGGNAEAFF. Written as DNA, the CDR3 is TGTGCCAGCAGCGGTCAGGGTGGGAACGCTGAAGCTTTCTTT.

The chain uses TRBV7-9 and TRBJ1-6, with a weak D call TRBD1 (6 bases). CDR3 size: 17 residues. CDR1 and CDR2 (germline): SEHNR, FQNEAQ (reference sequence). The V gene lost 5 bases and the J gene lost 0 bases, with 14 bases spanning the gap. DNA of the CDR3: TGTGCCAGCAGCATTGGGGGGGCCAGCTCCTATAATTCACCCCTCCACTTT. It is translated as CASSIGGASSYNSPLHF.

The genes are TRBV5-6 and TRBJ1-2; D is uncertain. The CDR3 has 16 amino acids. The germline CDR1 and CDR2 sequences are SGHDT and YYEEEE. Trimming left V 4 bases short and J 1 base short, with 17 bases between. This chain's CDR3 is CASSPGLGTYNYGYTF. In DNA form, the CDR3 reads TGTGCCAGCAGCCCCGGACTTGGCACATATAACTATGGCTACACCTTC.

This chain uses TRBV7-9 with TRBJ2-3; D not certain. V lost 3 bases and J 5 bases, leaving 12 bases between the germline ends. CDR1 and CDR2 from the germline V gene are SEHNR and FQNEAQ (reference sequence). This CDR3 comprises 14 residues. The CDR3 DNA is TGTGCCAGCAGCTTTCGGGTGGGGTTAGATACGCAGTATTTT. It is translated as CASSFRVGLDTQYF.

The chain is built from TRBV7-6 and TRBJ2-6; no clear D gene. This CDR3 spans 14 amino acids. Germline V gene sequence: CDR1 SGHVS, CDR2 FNYEAQ. The germline V and J ends were trimmed by 4 bases and 4 bases, with 8 bases remaining between them. The CDR3 sequence: CASSSRSGANVLTF. CDR3 nucleotide sequence: TGTGCCAGCAGCTCAAGGTCAGGGGCCAACGTCCTGACTTTC. The whole variable domain, filled in from reference TRBV7-6 and TRBJ2-6, reads GAGVSQSPRYKVTKRGQDVALRCDPISGHVSLYWYRQALGQGPEFLTYFNYEAQQDKSGLPNDRFSAERPEGSISTLTIQRTEQRDSAMYRCASSSRSGANVLTFGAGSRLTVL.